This entry describes one T cell receptor (beta chain). The V end was cut by 0 bases, the J end by 2 bases, with 11 bases between. This CDR3 is 16 amino acids long. Germline CDR1 reads ENHRY; CDR2 reads SYGVKD. TCRdb re-called the RT-PCR reads with MiXCR, one entry per CDR3 protein. The top ten clones hold just over 3.5% of a sample with 550,000 to 750,000 distinct CDR3 sequences, 13% to 15% of them seen once. The V call is TRBV10-3, the J call TRBJ1-5; D not resolved. Sequenced material: memory CD4+ T cells from blood. The sequence was obtained from a female donor in good health, serving as a healthy control. DNA of the CDR3: TGTGCCATCAGTGAGTCGATGGGGTCGGGCAATCAGCCCCAGCATTTT. This translates into CAISESMGSGNQPQHF.